This T cell receptor (beta chain) appears in the sequencing data of a study of T cell responses to AZD1222 COVID-19 vaccine. The germline V gene encodes CDR1 SGHRS and CDR2 YFSETQ. This CDR3 is built from 13 residues. The V end lost 0 bases, the J end lost 2 bases, and 6 bases lay between the germline ends. Study-wide points: Reportedly, nearly half of unique spike TCRs recognized epitopes outside B.1.351/B.1.1.7 mutations. Dominant CD4 TCR responses targeted spike regions 160-218 and 743-854.

TCRdb's copy holds only in-frame clones and misses some; the assay was immunoSEQ multiplex PCR. The sample yields some 74,000 clones, 90% seen once. To note about this clone: The antigen is unknown.

The TCR comes from an adult who received the AZD1222 COVID-19 vaccine. The sample was peripheral blood, taken 28 days after the second AZD1222 dose. V gene TRBV5-1 combines with J gene TRBJ2-7, with no clear D. Written as DNA, the CDR3 is TGCGCCAGCAGCTTGGAGAGAGCCTACGAGCAGTACTTC. Its translation is CASSLERAYEQYF.